This TCR beta chain was obtained from a study of blood T cell repertoires in COVID-19. Study in general: Specimens from acute and convalescent COVID-19 originated in the United States, Italy and Spain.

Patients of the Seattle cohort, enrolled during active infection, were followed longitudinally. Original methodology: For nucleated cells, counts were estimated from reference gene primer amplification. Data came from immunoSEQ multiplex PCR; TCRdb stores just in-frame clones and leaves some out. V, J and clone size are taken as reported in that table, and D and trimming were inferred from the DNA itself. The table has 150,000 to 200,000 clones, just under 90% seen once. This CDR3 spans 16 amino acids. Per germline, CDR1 SGHRS and CDR2 YFSETQ. Trimming took off 1 base at V and 13 bases at J, with 23 bases between the two ends.

What was sequenced was peripheral blood. This receptor was taken from a woman aged 70-85 years with COVID-19, enrolled during active disease. V usage is TRBV5-1 and J usage is TRBJ1-4; a weak D match, TRBD1 (6 bases). The CDR3 region has the DNA TGCGCCAGCAGCTTGATTCCGGACAGACCGATGGGTAGACTGTTTTTT. This sequence encodes CASSLIPDRPMGRLFF.